This T cell receptor (beta chain) was retrieved from a study of tumor-infiltrating lymphocytes in primary liver carcinoma. Making TCR beta cDNA involved 400 to 600 ng total RNA and a constant-region primer. Slightly modified ARM-PCR served as the procedure for the TCR beta libraries. These libraries came from three rounds of nested multiplex PCR. Forward primers for TRBV1-TRBV30 and a C-beta reverse primer served the first two PCR rounds, at about 9 cycles each. TCRdb independently ran MiXCR on the multiplex PCR reads; one entry per CDR3 protein. Here the sample spans around 330,000 distinct CDR3 sequences, roughly 60% being singletons. The CDR3 runs to 15 residues. The trim removed 0 bases at V and 9 bases at J, leaving 10 bases unmatched. Germline values: CDR1 SQVTM, CDR2 ANQGSEA. RNA was extracted from whole blood without cell sorting, alongside germline DNA.

Sequences were obtained from peripheral blood. The rearrangement joins TRBV29-1 to TRBJ2-1; the match to TRBD2 covers 8 bases. The receptor's source is a man aged 35 to 55 with primary liver carcinoma and hepatitis B virus infection. The CDR3 coding sequence is TGCAGCGTTGAAGACGGGGGGGCAGCGATCAGTGAGCAGTTCTTC. This gives the protein CSVEDGGAAISEQFF.